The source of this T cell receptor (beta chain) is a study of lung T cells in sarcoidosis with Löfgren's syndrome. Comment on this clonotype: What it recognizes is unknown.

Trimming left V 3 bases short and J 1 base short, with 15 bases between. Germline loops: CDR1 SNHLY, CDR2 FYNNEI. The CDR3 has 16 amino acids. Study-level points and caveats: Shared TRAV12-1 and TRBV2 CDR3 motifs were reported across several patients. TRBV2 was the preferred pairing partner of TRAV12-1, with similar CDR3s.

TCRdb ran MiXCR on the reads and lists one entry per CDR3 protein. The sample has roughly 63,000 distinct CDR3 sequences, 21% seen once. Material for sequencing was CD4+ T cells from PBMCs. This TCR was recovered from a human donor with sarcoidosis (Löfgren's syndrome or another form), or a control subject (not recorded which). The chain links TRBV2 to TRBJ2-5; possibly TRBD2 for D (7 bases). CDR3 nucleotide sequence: TGTGCCAGCAGTGATCGGGGGCGGGGGCCCCAAGAGACCCAGTACTTC. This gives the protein CASSDRGRGPQETQYF.